These 11 T cell receptor beta chains originate from one sample sequenced in a study of blood T cell repertoires in COVID-19. Only in-frame clones appear in the TCRdb table, and some are missing; sequencing was by immunoSEQ multiplex PCR. The profile shows 100,000 or so clones, 80% to 95% of them singletons. The sequenced sample consisted of peripheral blood. These receptors were obtained from a man in his sixties or seventies with acute or convalescent COVID-19.

In regard to this clone: One end of the junction fails to match germline, which may point to a read error. The J gene is TRBJ2-3, the V gene TRBV7-7, with D hard to call. CDR1 is SSHAT and CDR2 is FNYEAQ in the germline V gene (reference sequence). CDR3 length: 15 residues. The CDR3: CASSRSVLSTDTQYF. CDR3 bases: TGTGCTAGCAGCCGGAGCGTCCTTTCCACAGATACGCAGTATTTT.

CDR3 nucleotide sequence: TGTGCCAGCTCACCGGAGATCCGAGGGGGGAACACTGAAGCTTTCTTT. Its protein product is CASSPEIRGGNTEAFF. V gene TRBV18 combines with J gene TRBJ1-1, with D perhaps TRBD1 (6 bases). V was cut by 3 bases and J by 1 base, with 15 bases left in between. This CDR3 has 16 residues. Germline loops: CDR1 KGHSH, CDR2 LQKENI.

V is TRBV18 and J is TRBJ1-2; TRBD1 matches at 7 bases. This CDR3 spans 15 amino acids. The V gene end was trimmed by 6 bases and the J gene end by 3 bases; junction bases not matched to a gene: 10. Germline CDR1 KGHSH, CDR2 LQKENI. The CDR3 DNA reads as TGTGCCAGCTCGAAGACCGGGACAGAAGACTATGGCTACACCTTC. Its protein is CASSKTGTEDYGYTF.

The chain recombines TRBV19 with TRBJ1-2; D unresolved. Trimming left V 4 bases short and J 7 bases short, with 16 bases between. Germline V gives CDR1 LNHDA, CDR2 SQIVND (reference sequence). The CDR3 totals 14 residues. This CDR3 reads CASSTGRTLGGYTF. The DNA for the CDR3 is TGTGCCAGTAGTACGGGCAGGACTCTGGGTGGCTACACCTTC.

V and J are TRBV12-3 or TRBV12-4 and TRBJ2-3, with 7 nucleotides matching TRBD2. J gave up 5 bases and V 8 bases, and 7 bases lay outside the gene matches. The CDR3 loop spans 13 amino acids. The CDR3 spells CASAGRAGDTQYF. The CDR3 DNA reads as TGTGCCAGCGCGGGGAGGGCAGGAGATACGCAGTATTTT.

The gene calls are TRBV2 and TRBJ2-7; 12 nucleotides agree with TRBD2. There are 15 residues in the CDR3. With 1 base clipped from V and 2 bases from J, the junction kept 0 bases outside the gene matches. Looked up from germline, CDR1 is SNHLY and CDR2 is FYNNEI. DNA of the CDR3: TGTGCCAGCAGTGAAGGGACTAGCGGGACCTACGAGCAGTACTTC. This translates into CASSEGTSGTYEQYF.

This clone is a singleton in its sample. This chain links TRBV14 with TRBJ2-1, with 11 bases fitting TRBD2. V shed 5 bases and J 1 base; nucleotides not matched to a gene: 4. Per the germline V gene, CDR1 is SGHDN and CDR2 is FVKESK. This CDR3 has 16 residues. The CDR3 loop is CASSEWTSGSYNEQFF. CDR3 DNA sequence: TGTGCCAGCAGCGAATGGACTAGCGGGTCCTACAATGAGCAGTTCTTC.

The V and J genes are TRBV6-5 and TRBJ1-2, with no clear D. Trimming stripped 4 bases from V and 2 bases from J, with 11 bases between. Germline V gives CDR1 MNHEY, CDR2 SVGAGI. This CDR3 is built from 14 residues. The CDR3 coding sequence is TGTGCCAGCAGTTTGGGGAGTTTAAACTATGGCTACACCTTC. As protein: CASSLGSLNYGYTF.

This clone was seen only once. V gene TRBV18 combines with J gene TRBJ2-5; no definite D call. Deletions cut 0 bases from V and 5 bases from J, with 7 bases between. CDR1 and CDR2 from the germline V gene are KGHSH and LQKENI. The CDR3 extends over 13 amino acids. The chain's CDR3 is CASSPPGSETQYF. In nucleotides, the CDR3 is TGTGCCAGCTCACCACCCGGGTCGGAGACCCAGTACTTC.

The rearrangement uses TRBV11-2 and TRBJ2-3, with D possibly matching TRBD1 (5 bases). Germline CDR1 and CDR2: SGHAT and FQNNGV. V lost 1 base to trimming and J lost 3 bases, with 8 bases between them. The CDR3 consists of 14 residues. This CDR3 is CASSLGRGTDTQYF. In DNA form, the CDR3 reads TGTGCCAGCAGCTTAGGAAGGGGTACAGATACGCAGTATTTT.

The J gene is TRBJ1-6, the V gene TRBV27, with 7 positions matching TRBD1. Losses at the gene ends were 5 bases for V and 6 bases for J; bases not matched to a gene: 4. The CDR3 runs to 14 residues. Germline CDR1 and CDR2: MNHEY and SMNVEV (reference sequence). DNA for the CDR3: TGTGCCAGCAGTCCTGACAGGGTTAATTCACCCCTCCACTTT. Protein product: CASSPDRVNSPLHF.